The 18 T cell receptor beta chains listed next were all sequenced from one sample in a study of spatial heterogeneity in lung cancer. Broader study findings: How many expanded intratumoral alpha and beta TCRs were present tracked the tumor mutation count, which was a count of nonsynonymous mutations.

Time point defined: sample taken at primary tumor resection. Antigens of these TCRs are unknown. MiXCR was run by TCRdb on the 5' RACE reads, yielding one entry per CDR3 protein. The sample records 25,000 to 30,000 distinct CDR3 sequences, 7% to 7.5% being singletons. The specimen comprised lung tumor tissue, sampled at surgery. The receptor source for this set is a male donor with early-stage non-small cell lung cancer.

J is TRBJ1-1 and V is TRBV29-1, with no clear D. CDR1 and CDR2 (germline): SQVTM, ANQGSEA. The CDR3 contains 14 residues. The V gene lost 5 bases and the J gene lost 1 base, with 14 bases spanning the gap. The CDR3 loop reads CSVILSRGNTEAFF. CDR3 coding DNA: TGCAGCGTTATCCTCTCCCGGGGGAACACTGAAGCTTTCTTT.

Many counts were recorded for this clonotype. The rearrangement links TRBV6-2 or TRBV6-3 to TRBJ2-2, with D unresolved. The germline V and J ends were trimmed by 5 bases and 2 bases, with 9 bases remaining between them. CDR1 is MNHEY and CDR2 is SVGEGT in the germline V gene. This CDR3 has 14 residues. The CDR3 here is CASSPRLNTGELFF. As DNA, the CDR3 is TGTGCCAGCAGTCCCAGACTTAACACCGGGGAGCTGTTTTTT.

This clonotype was recorded at least ten times. The chain combines TRBV25-1 with TRBJ2-7, with D maybe TRBD2 (6 bases). The CDR3 spans 16 residues. The germline V gene has CDR1 MGHDK and CDR2 SYGVNS. With 3 bases removed from V and 2 bases from J, the gap between germline ends came to 17 bases. CDR3 DNA sequence: TGTGCCAGCAGTGAGTCCGGCGGGACCCGACCCTACGAGCAGTACTTC. Protein sequence: CASSESGGTRPYEQYF.

V gene TRBV6-8 combines with J gene TRBJ1-1; no clear D gene. The CDR3 has 12 amino acids. From germline, CDR1 is MNHGY and CDR2 SAAAGT. With 4 bases removed from V and 1 base from J, the gap between germline ends came to 4 bases. CDR3 residues: CASSSGNTEAFF. The CDR3 DNA follows: TGTGCCAGCAGTTCGGGGAACACTGAAGCTTTCTTT.

This clonotype was counted at least ten times. The genes are TRBV12-3 or TRBV12-4 and TRBJ2-6, with no clear D. Trimming left V 3 bases short and J 4 bases short, with 7 bases between. The CDR3 loop spans 14 amino acids. The CDR3 nucleotides are TGTGCCAGCAGTTTCGGTTCCGGGGCCAACGTCCTGACTTTC. The encoded protein is CASSFGSGANVLTF.

The chain joins TRBV12-3 or TRBV12-4 to TRBJ1-1, with 8 nucleotides matching TRBD1. J was trimmed by 8 bases and V by 6 bases; bases with no gene match: 17. The CDR3 contains 16 residues. Written as DNA, the CDR3 is TGTGCCAGCAGCCAAACAGGGGGAGCTACACCCAGGGAAGCTTTCTTT. It is translated as CASSQTGGATPREAFF.

This clonotype came up a few times. The chain uses TRBV24-1 and TRBJ2-2, with 8 nucleotides matching TRBD2. This CDR3 contains 18 residues. J lost 5 bases, V lost 3 bases, and 13 bases had no gene match. CDR1 is KGHDR, CDR2 SFDVKD, per germline. DNA of the CDR3: TGTGCCACCAGTGATACCTCCCGGGGACTAGGAACGACCGGGGAGCTGTTTTTT. Protein product: CATSDTSRGLGTTGELFF.

This clonotype showed up many times. The chain is built from TRBV10-3 and TRBJ1-5, with D maybe TRBD1 (5 bases). The CDR3 spans 12 residues. Trimming took off 8 bases at V and 4 bases at J, with 9 bases between the two ends. Germline V CDR1 and CDR2: ENHRY, SYGVKD. CDR3 sequence: CAIGGTNQPQHF. In nucleotides, the CDR3 is TGTGCCATCGGGGGAACGAATCAGCCCCAGCATTTT.

The chain combines TRBV7-8 with TRBJ1-5; D is possibly TRBD1 (6 bases). Germline V gene sequence: CDR1 SGHVS, CDR2 FQNEAQ. The CDR3 has 14 residues. Trimming removed 6 bases at V and 5 bases at J, with 14 bases between. The CDR3 nucleotides read TGTGCCAGCAGTTGGTCCAGGGGAGATCAGCCCCAGCATTTT. Translating gives CASSWSRGDQPQHF.

This clonotype was seen repeatedly, ten times or more. The chain has TRBV20-1 and TRBJ1-3, with D possibly TRBD1 on 5 matching bases. The CDR3 is 15 residues long. Germline V gives CDR1 DFQATT, CDR2 SNEGSKA (reference sequence). Trimming shortened V by 2 bases and J by 0 bases, and 11 bases separated the two germline ends. CDR3 sequence (DNA): TGCAGTGCTAGACGAGGGACCTTCTCTGGAAACACCATATATTTT. It codes for CSARRGTFSGNTIYF.

The rearrangement uses TRBV2 and TRBJ2-5; D uncertain. This CDR3 has 11 residues. Germline V gene sequence: CDR1 SNHLY, CDR2 FYNNEI. Trimming removed 5 bases at V and 5 bases at J, with 6 bases between. The CDR3 here is CASSKGETQYF. The CDR3 nucleotides are TGTGCCAGCAGTAAAGGGGAGACCCAGTACTTC.

This clonotype occurred many times. V gene TRBV12-3 or TRBV12-4 combines with J gene TRBJ2-1; 9 bases map to TRBD2. The CDR3 totals 15 residues. With V trimmed by 1 base and J by 7 bases, 5 bases remained unmatched. The CDR3 loop reads CASSLGGGAGNEQFF. The CDR3 bases are TGTGCCAGCAGTTTAGGCGGGGGGGCAGGGAATGAGCAGTTCTTC.

A word on this clonotype: Given a much more abundant clone one base away, this may be a read error. This chain connects TRBV6-5 to TRBJ2-1, with a possible D match to TRBD2 (6 bases). From germline, CDR1 is MNHEY and CDR2 SVGAGI. The CDR3 loop spans 14 amino acids. V dropped 4 bases and J dropped 6 bases, with 13 bases sitting between them. CDR3 nucleotides: TGTGCCAGCAGTTGGGACTCCGCCTTCAATGAGCAGTTCTTC. Its translation: CASSWDSAFNEQFF.

The V gene is TRBV5-6, the J gene TRBJ2-3, with 10 nucleotides matching TRBD1. The V gene's germline CDR1 is SGHDT and CDR2 YYEEEE. The CDR3 is 15 residues long. V gave up 6 bases and J gave up 4 bases; unmatched junction bases: 8. CDR3 region: CASNPGQGRADTQYF. CDR3 coding DNA: TGTGCCAGCAACCCGGGACAGGGGAGGGCAGATACGCAGTATTTT.

This clonotype was counted only a few times. This chain uses TRBV4-2 with TRBJ1-1; D uncertain. V dropped 6 bases and J dropped 1 base, with 9 bases sitting between them. The length of the CDR3 is 13 residues. CDR1 LGHNA and CDR2 YNFKEQ come from the germline V gene. CDR3 coding DNA: TGTGCCAGCAGTGTCTCGTGGAACACTGAAGCTTTCTTT. It yields the protein CASSVSWNTEAFF.

The sample holds many counts of this clonotype. The chain couples TRBV7-2 to TRBJ1-5, with a possible D match to TRBD1 (6 bases). Trimming stripped 4 bases from V and 2 bases from J, with 9 bases between. The germline gives CDR1 SGHTA, CDR2 FQGNSA. This CDR3 region has 14 residues. Here the CDR3 DNA reads TGTGCCAGCAGCTCGGACAGTCGCAATCAGCCCCAGCATTTT. Its protein product is CASSSDSRNQPQHF.

This clonotype was seen ten or more times. The V gene is TRBV29-1, the J gene TRBJ2-3, with 11 bases fitting TRBD2. The V gene's germline CDR1 is SQVTM and CDR2 ANQGSEA. The V and J ends lost 3 bases and 5 bases, in that order; junction bases with no gene match: 4. The CDR3 covers 14 residues. In DNA form, the CDR3 reads TGCAGCGTTGAGAGACTAGCGGGGAAAGATACGCAGTATTTT. This codes for CSVERLAGKDTQYF.

This clonotype was found many times. This chain connects TRBV28 to TRBJ1-5, with 9 bases lining up with TRBD1. V was pared by 6 bases and J by 0 bases, with 15 bases of the junction left unmatched. The CDR3 extends over 19 amino acids. CDR1 and CDR2 from the germline V gene are MDHEN and SYDVKM. CDR3 in amino acids: CASSPSRDRVPYSNQPQHF. CDR3 sequence (DNA): TGTGCCAGCAGCCCTTCCCGGGACAGGGTCCCTTATAGCAATCAGCCCCAGCATTTT.